The rows below give T cell receptor beta chains drawn from one sample of a study of blood T cell repertoires in COVID-19. Profiled with immunoSEQ multiplex PCR; TCRdb holds only in-frame clones, not every one. The table shows about 100,000 clones, with just under 95% occurring only once. The sequenced sample was peripheral blood. The source is a woman aged 50 to 65 with COVID-19, enrolled during active disease. Both conserved end residues are part of each CDR3. Each record gives: D gene, clone size, J gene, V gene, CDR3 DNA, CDR3 protein. D genes are given only for firm matches. Only some rows state a clone size, as once, few, many or a class for expanded clones.

.	.	TRBJ1-5	TRBV7-2	TGTGCCAGCAGCTTAGTTCACGGGAGCAATCAGCCCCAGCATTTT	CASSLVHGSNQPQHF
TRBD1	.	TRBJ1-2	TRBV27	TGTGCCAGCAGCCCTTCCGGGACAGGGGGCTACACCTTC	CASSPSGTGGYTF
.	.	TRBJ1-1	TRBV6-4	TGTGCCAGCAGTGAGGGGGCAGGGGAACAAGCTTTCTTT	CASSEGAGEQAFF
.	.	TRBJ1-6	TRBV29-1	TGCAGCGTTGCGTTGGAGGGTCCGGGTTCACCCCTCCACTTT	CSVALEGPGSPLHF
.	.	TRBJ2-3	TRBV3-1/TRBV3-2	TGTGCCAGCAGCCATCCCGCGGGTCCCTTGCACACAGATACGCAGTATTTT	CASSHPAGPLHTDTQYF
TRBD2	few	TRBJ2-7	TRBV11-2	TGTGCCAGCACCTGGGCGGGGGGTTACGAGCAGTACTTC	CASTWAGGYEQYF
.	.	TRBJ2-3	TRBV3-1/TRBV3-2	TGTGCCAGCAGCCACTCAGGGCTCAGTACGCAGTATTTT	CASSHSGLSTQYF
.	.	TRBJ2-1	TRBV27	TGTGCCAGCAGTTTATGGGCAGCCAATGAGCAGTTCTTC	CASSLWAANEQFF
.	.	TRBJ1-4	TRBV28	TGTGCCAGCAGTTTACGGGTTGGGACTAATGAAAAACTGTTTTTT	CASSLRVGTNEKLFF
TRBD1	.	TRBJ1-4	TRBV9	TGTGCCAGCAGTAGGACAGGGGGAGAGGTCGCTGAAAAACTGTTTTTT	CASSRTGGEVAEKLFF
.	.	TRBJ1-1	TRBV18	TGTGCCAGCTCACTCAGGGAAAGGAACACTGAAGCTTTCTTT	CASSLRERNTEAFF
.	.	TRBJ1-2	TRBV29-1	TGCAGCGTTGTAGACAGTAGCAGTGGCTACACCTTC	CSVVDSSSGYTF
.	once	TRBJ2-2	TRBV11-3	TGTGCCAGCAGCCCAGGGATGACCGGGGAGCTGTTTTTT	CASSPGMTGELFF
TRBD2	.	TRBJ2-7	TRBV11-2	TGTGCCAGCAGCTTACGCGGGGGGTCGCCTATCTCCTACGAGCAGTACTTC	CASSLRGGSPISYEQYF
.	.	TRBJ1-2	TRBV2	TGTGCCAGCACCGGAGGGGCGCGTAACTATGGCTACACCTTC	CASTGGARNYGYTF
TRBD1	.	TRBJ1-4	TRBV18	TGTGCCAGCTCCTGGGACAGGGCGGATGAAAAACTGTTTTTT	CASSWDRADEKLFF
TRBD1	.	TRBJ1-6	TRBV14	TGTGCCAGCAGCCGACAGGGGCCCAACTATAATTCACCCCTCCACTTT	CASSRQGPNYNSPLHF
.	.	TRBJ1-1	TRBV5-4	TGTGCCAGCAGCCGGGCCGGGGGAGGGGGCACTGAAGCTTTCTTT	CASSRAGGGGTEAFF
TRBD1	.	TRBJ1-2	TRBV7-9	TGTGCCAGCAGCCGCCGACAGGGGCCTCTTCTTCTTAGGGATGGCTACACCTTC	CASSRRQGPLLLRDGYTF
.	once	TRBJ1-1	TRBV5-5	TGTGCCAGCAGCGCAGAAGACGCCGGGGGCACTGAAGCTTTCTTT	CASSAEDAGGTEAFF
TRBD1	.	TRBJ1-3	TRBV25-1	TGTGCCAGCAGTGAATATAAGGGGGCCTTTTCTGGAAACACCATATATTTT	CASSEYKGAFSGNTIYF
TRBD2	.	TRBJ2-3	TRBV5-4	TGTGCCAGCACCGCCCTCGGGGGGTTAGCAGATACGCAGTATTTT	CASTALGGLADTQYF
.	.	TRBJ2-7	TRBV9	TGTGCCAGCAGCGTAGAGGGGGGAGGGTACGAGCAGTACTTC	CASSVEGGGYEQYF
.	.	TRBJ1-1	TRBV7-9	TGTGCCAGCAGCTTTAGAAACACTGAAGCTTTCTTT	CASSFRNTEAFF
.	.	TRBJ1-1	TRBV7-2	TGTGCCAGCAGCTATAGGGGACTTGAAGCTTTCTTT	CASSYRGLEAFF
TRBD2	.	TRBJ2-1	TRBV11-3	TGTGCCAGCAGCTTAGTTCTTGGCGGGGGGGCCGATGAGCAGTTCTTC	CASSLVLGGGADEQFF
TRBD1	.	TRBJ1-2	TRBV5-4	TGTGCCAGCAGGTTATGGACAGGTCTAGATGGCTACACCTTC	CASRLWTGLDGYTF
TRBD1	.	TRBJ1-2	TRBV2	TGTGCCAGCAGCCGGGACAGCCTTAACTATGGCTACACCTTC	CASSRDSLNYGYTF
TRBD1	.	TRBJ1-2	TRBV11-2	TGTGCCAGCAGGGCATTAGACAGGGGATATGGCTACACCTTC	CASRALDRGYGYTF
.	once	TRBJ2-7	TRBV27	TGTGCCAGCAGTTTAGGAGGCGAGCAGTACTTC	CASSLGGEQYF
.	.	TRBJ1-3	TRBV7-8	TGTGCCAGCAGCTACCCAGGGGGAAACACCATATATTTT	CASSYPGGNTIYF
TRBD1	.	TRBJ2-1	TRBV18	TGTGCCAGCTCACGGACAGGGCCGACCTACAATGAGCAGTTCTTC	CASSRTGPTYNEQFF
.	.	TRBJ1-2	TRBV29-1	TGCAGCGTCCCTCGGCAGGGTGTCTCTGGCTACACCTTC	CSVPRQGVSGYTF
.	.	TRBJ1-3	TRBV2	TGTGCCAGCAGTGGGGCCTTCTCTGGAAACACCATATATTTT	CASSGAFSGNTIYF
.	once	TRBJ2-7	TRBV6-5	TGTGCCAGCAGTTCCAGGGTGCCCAACGAGCAGTACTTC	CASSSRVPNEQYF
TRBD1	.	TRBJ1-5	TRBV6-5	TGTGCCAGCAGTTCGCAGGGGGGCAATCAGCCCCAGCATTTT	CASSSQGGNQPQHF
.	.	TRBJ1-5	TRBV19	TGTGCCAGTAGTATGGATACAGGGCGAAATCAGCCCCAGCATTTT	CASSMDTGRNQPQHF
.	.	TRBJ2-7	TRBV5-1	TGCGCCAGCAGCCGGGGTGAGACAGGTCCGTCCTACGAGCAGTACTTC	CASSRGETGPSYEQYF
TRBD1	.	TRBJ1-1	TRBV19	TGTGCCAGTAGTACGGGACAGGGAGCTACTGAAGCTTTCTTT	CASSTGQGATEAFF
.	few	TRBJ1-5	TRBV15	TGTGCCACCAGCAGATTAACTAGAGCCACGCGTAGGAGTCAGCCCCAGCATTTT	CATSRLTRATRRSQPQHF
.	.	TRBJ2-7	TRBV5-8	TGTGCCAGCAACCGGGACATTTACGAGCAGTACTTC	CASNRDIYEQYF
.	.	TRBJ2-3	TRBV5-1	TGCGCCAGCAGCTCCACAGGGCTTGGGGGAACAGATACGCAGTATTTT	CASSSTGLGGTDTQYF
.	.	TRBJ1-4	TRBV5-1	TGCGCCAGCAGCTTGGGTGTACCCGGGGGTAATGAAAAACTGTTTTTT	CASSLGVPGGNEKLFF
.	.	TRBJ1-2	TRBV6-6	TGTGCCAGCAGCCTTACCCCCTTCGGGAACGCCTATGGCTACACCTTC	CASSLTPFGNAYGYTF
TRBD2	.	TRBJ2-1	TRBV12-3/TRBV12-4	TGTGCCAGCAGCCTAGCGGGGTTTGAGCAGTTCTTC	CASSLAGFEQFF
TRBD1	.	TRBJ1-6	TRBV28	TGTGCCAGCAGGTACAGGGGAGCCCTCGGAATATCACCCCTCCACTTT	CASRYRGALGISPLHF
.	.	TRBJ2-4	TRBV7-8	TGTGCCAGCAGCTTTGGAGACGGAGCCAAAAACATTCAGTACTTC	CASSFGDGAKNIQYF
TRBD1	.	TRBJ1-5	TRBV5-1	TGCGCCAGCAGCACGACAGGGGGCAGTCAGCCCCAGCATTTT	CASSTTGGSQPQHF
TRBD1	.	TRBJ1-1	TRBV12-3/TRBV12-4	TGTGCCAGCAGGGGACAGGGGACTGAAGCTTTCTTT	CASRGQGTEAFF
.	.	TRBJ1-5	TRBV13	TGTGCCAGCAGCCGACGGGGTCTTTACGGTCAGCCCCAGCATTTT	CASSRRGLYGQPQHF
.	.	TRBJ1-6	TRBV7-9	TGTGCCAGCAAGAGCAGCAGGGCGGATAATTCACCCCTCCACTTT	CASKSSRADNSPLHF
TRBD1	.	TRBJ1-1	TRBV16	TGTGCCGGTGGACAGGGCGAGTACACTGAAGCTTTCTTT	CAGGQGEYTEAFF
TRBD1	once	TRBJ2-5	TRBV5-5	TGTGCCAGCAGCCAACAGGGGGCGAGGGAGACCCAGTACTTC	CASSQQGARETQYF
.	.	TRBJ2-7	TRBV29-1	TGCAGCGCACGGGGGGCCATCGAGACCAACTCCTACGAGCAGTACTTC	CSARGAIETNSYEQYF
TRBD2	.	TRBJ2-7	TRBV6-1	TGTGCCAGCAGTGAAGGAACGGGGGGTGTTGTATACGAGCAGTACTTC	CASSEGTGGVVYEQYF
TRBD1	.	TRBJ1-2	TRBV5-1	TGCGCCAGCAGCTTGGGAGCCGGGACAGGGGGAGGTGGCTACACCTTC	CASSLGAGTGGGGYTF
.	.	TRBJ1-5	TRBV6-2/TRBV6-3	TGTGCCAGCAGTTACTCGTACAGGGAGAATCAGCCCCAGCATTTT	CASSYSYRENQPQHF